The clone carrying this T cell receptor beta chain has more than one count but fewer than ten. What it binds is not known. After expansion with viral peptide pools in the ViraFEST assay, antigen-specific CD4+ T cells were sequenced. Cultured cells yielded isolated CD4+ T cells after less than 11 days. Every well got around 1.9 million PBMC, which were grown with 10 IU/ml IL-2 and roughly 10 ug/ml peptides. The source of the sample is a study of vaccination effects on CD4 cells after COVID-19. Regarding the study as a whole: Nearly all vaccine-induced clones in healthy recipients recognized only SARS-CoV-2.

Only in-frame clones appear in the TCRdb table, and some are missing; sequencing was by immunoSEQ multiplex PCR. The sample lists about 61,000 clones; approximately 80% were seen once. The CDR3 loop spans 15 amino acids. Germline V gene data show CDR1 as MDHEN and CDR2 as SYDVKM. V lost 6 bases and J lost 0; bases outside the gene matches: 3. Sample: CD4+ T cells from PBMCs cultured with HCoV-229E spike peptides, taken before COVID-19 vaccination. The V call is TRBV28, the J call TRBJ2-2, with 8 bases identical to TRBD1. This TCR was sampled from a human donor who received a COVID-19 vaccine. This chain's CDR3 is CASRKQGANTGELFF. CDR3 nucleotide sequence: TGTGCCAGCAGGAAACAGGGGGCGAACACCGGGGAGCTGTTTTTT.